These 3 T cell receptor delta chains share one sample of origin, sequenced in a study of Vδ1+ human thymocytes. Points from the study as a whole: Thymic TRG and TRD repertoires appeared highly polyclonal, with Gaussian CDR3 length distributions.

Antigens of these TCRs are unknown. Extracted RNA was reverse transcribed into cDNA. The CDR3 regions were amplified by multiplex PCR from V-gene primers to a constant-region primer. TCRdb re-called clones from the multiplex PCR reads via CATT. Found here are tens of thousands of delta-chain clones, around 15% of them singletons; the top ten hold approximately 0.5%. The sequenced sample was Vdelta1+ gamma-delta thymocytes from the thymus. Subset reported: FACS-sorted CD3+ TCRalphabeta- TCRVdelta1+ TCRVdelta2- thymocytes. The receptor set was obtained from a boy younger than two who had congenital heart surgery.

This clone has only one observation. J is TRDJ1 and V is TRDV1; 10 nucleotides match TRDD3. This CDR3 has 19 residues. Germline CDR1 is TSWWSYY and CDR2 is QGS. The J segment lost 0 bases and the V segment lost 3 bases, leaving 13 bases of the junction unmatched. The CDR3 region has the DNA TGTGCTCTTGGGGACACCTTCCACGGGGGGATACGTTACACCGATAAACTCATCTTT. Encoded protein: CALGDTFHGGIRYTDKLIF.

This clone was counted only a few times. This sequence joins TRDV1 and TRDJ1; 10 bases line up with TRDD3. After removal of 4 bases from V and 0 bases from J, the junction contained 20 bases not matched to a gene. CDR3 length equals 21 residues. CDR1 TSWWSYY and CDR2 QGS come from the germline V gene. CDR3 residues: CALGGWPSRHWGMGYTDKLIF. Written as DNA, the CDR3 is TGTGCTCTTGGGGGATGGCCTTCCCGCCACTGGGGGATGGGGTACACCGATAAACTCATCTTT.

V gene TRDV1 combines with J gene TRDJ1; D not resolved. Germline V gives CDR1 TSWWSYY, CDR2 QGS. This CDR3 comprises 14 residues. Trimming took off 1 base at V and 0 bases at J, with 6 bases between the two ends. The CDR3 DNA is TGTGCTCTTGGGGAACCAGACTACACCGATAAACTCATCTTT. Its translation: CALGEPDYTDKLIF.